This is a list of T cell receptor beta chains from one sample in a study of cytomegalovirus exposure and HLA in healthy donors. Clones were read by immunoSEQ multiplex PCR, and TCRdb kept only the in-frame ones, dropping some. The data hold about 130,000 clones, with about 80% observed a single time. Sequenced input: PBMCs. These receptors were collected from a man aged 18 to 35 in good health and CMV-seronegative. Both conserved end residues are part of each CDR3. The D gene is left open where the match is weak. Clone size is given for some rows only: seen once, a few or many times, or a class if the clone is expanded.

>TRBD1|15|TRBJ1-2|few|TRBV7-9
TGTGCCAGCAGCTTTCCCGGACAGGAGGACTATGGCTACACCTTC
CASSFPGQEDYGYTF
>TRBD1|15|TRBJ1-5|.|TRBV7-2
TGTGCCAGCAGCAAGGAAAGGACAGGGTATAGGCCCCAGCATTTT
CASSKERTGYRPQHF
>TRBD2|15|TRBJ2-2|.|TRBV30
TGTGCCTGGAGCAGACTAGCGGACCCCACCGGGGAGCTGTTTTTT
CAWSRLADPTGELFF
>TRBD1|17|TRBJ1-5|.|TRBV7-9
TGTGCCAGCAGCCCCAACTCCGGGACAGGGGGAAGTCAGCCCCAGCATTTT
CASSPNSGTGGSQPQHF
>.|12|TRBJ2-1|.|TRBV7-6
TGTGCCAGCAGCTTAGGTGGCAGGGAGCAGTTCTTC
CASSLGGREQFF
>TRBD1|15|TRBJ1-2|.|TRBV5-1
TGCGCCAGCAGCGCAATACAGGGGGCGAACTATGGCTACACCTTC
CASSAIQGANYGYTF
>.|13|TRBJ1-1|.|TRBV7-9
TGTGCCAGCAGCTTAATGCAGGGGACTGAAGCTTTCTTT
CASSLMQGTEAFF
>.|14|TRBJ2-1|.|TRBV9
TGTGCCAGCAGCGTAGACCTCTTGAGCAATGAGCAGTTCTTC
CASSVDLLSNEQFF
>.|15|TRBJ2-4|few|TRBV4-2
TGTGCCAGCAGCCAAGCCCCCAGTAACAAAAACATTCAGTACTTC
CASSQAPSNKNIQYF
>TRBD1|14|TRBJ1-1|few|TRBV4-2
TGTGCCAGCAGCCAAGTAACAGGGGGCCGTGAAGCTTTCTTT
CASSQVTGGREAFF
>TRBD2|16|TRBJ2-3|.|TRBV30
TGTGCCTGGCGAGGCGGGAGCACTCCTGGGGGAGATACGCAGTATTTT
CAWRGGSTPGGDTQYF
>.|15|TRBJ2-1|.|TRBV9
TGTGCCAGCAGCGTAACCGGGACTTTTTACAATGAGCAGTTCTTC
CASSVTGTFYNEQFF
>.|13|TRBJ1-1|few|TRBV6-1
TGTGCCAGCATGCAGGGGTTGGGCACTGAAGCTTTCTTT
CASMQGLGTEAFF
>.|12|TRBJ2-1|.|TRBV11-3
TGTGCCAGCAGTTCGTACAGAAATGAGCAGTTCTTC
CASSSYRNEQFF
>TRBD2|14|TRBJ2-3|few|TRBV5-1
TGCGCCAGCAGTCCCGGGACTAGCGAAGATACGCAGTATTTT
CASSPGTSEDTQYF
>TRBD1|13|TRBJ1-4|few|TRBV10-3
TGTGCCATCCACGGGACAGTAAATGAAAAACTGTTTTTT
CAIHGTVNEKLFF
>TRBD1|17|TRBJ1-2|.|TRBV19
TGTGCCAGTAAACGACAGGGGGCGCCCCCTTATAACTATGGCTACACCTTC
CASKRQGAPPYNYGYTF
>.|14|TRBJ1-5|.|TRBV27
TGTGCCAGCAGTTTATTCGGACAGAATCAGCCCCAGCATTTT
CASSLFGQNQPQHF
>TRBD2|16|TRBJ2-1|.|TRBV6-1
TGTGCCAGCAGTGAACTGGGGACTAGCGGATACAATGAGCAGTTCTTC
CASSELGTSGYNEQFF
>.|12|TRBJ2-7|.|TRBV28
TGTGCCAGCAGTTCGAGTATCTACGAGCAGTACTTC
CASSSSIYEQYF
>.|17|TRBJ1-5|.|TRBV27
TGTGCCAGCAGTTTATTTGACCCCCGGGAGAGCAATCAGCCCCAGCATTTT
CASSLFDPRESNQPQHF
>.|15|TRBJ2-2|few|TRBV7-2
TGTGCCAGCAGCTTAATGGCAGTAAAAACCGGGGAGCTGTTTTTT
CASSLMAVKTGELFF
>.|16|TRBJ2-1|.|TRBV9
TGTGCCAGCAGCGTATTGGACTCCAGCTCCTACAATGAGCAGTTCTTC
CASSVLDSSSYNEQFF
>TRBD2|15|TRBJ2-1|.|TRBV6-5
TGTGCCAGCAGTGTCACTAGCGGCTCCTACAATGGGCAGTTCTTC
CASSVTSGSYNGQFF
>TRBD1|15|TRBJ1-2|.|TRBV5-1
TGCGCCAGCGCAGGGCTAAGGGGGCCGCGTTATGGCTACACCTTC
CASAGLRGPRYGYTF
>.|13|TRBJ2-5|.|TRBV5-1
TGCGCCAGCAGGGAGGGGCTTGGGGAGACCCAGTACTTC
CASREGLGETQYF
>.|18|TRBJ1-3|.|TRBV5-1
TGCGCCAGCAGCTTGTTTGGACTTCCACTCCCTTCTGGAAACACCATATATTTT
CASSLFGLPLPSGNTIYF
>TRBD2|13|TRBJ2-2|.|TRBV7-9
TGTGCCGCTGGGGGGGAGAACACCGGGGAGCTGTTTTTT
CAAGGENTGELFF
>TRBD1|14|TRBJ1-1|.|TRBV19
TGTGCCAGTAGTCCAGGGGACAGGAACACTGAAGCTTTCTTT
CASSPGDRNTEAFF